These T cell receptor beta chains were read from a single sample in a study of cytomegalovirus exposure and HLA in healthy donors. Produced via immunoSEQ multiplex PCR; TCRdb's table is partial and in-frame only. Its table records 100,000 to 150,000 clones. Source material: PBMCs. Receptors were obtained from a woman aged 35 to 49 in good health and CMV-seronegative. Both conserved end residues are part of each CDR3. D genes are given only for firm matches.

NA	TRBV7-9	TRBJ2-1	CASSFGSGDEQFF	TGTGCCAGCAGCTTCGGGAGTGGGGATGAGCAGTTCTTC
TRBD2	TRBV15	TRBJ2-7	CATSRVRGGSSYEQYF	TGTGCCACCAGCAGAGTCCGGGGGGGCAGCTCCTACGAGCAGTACTTC
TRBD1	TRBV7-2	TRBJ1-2	CASSLTGGGYTF	TGTGCCAGCAGCTTGACAGGGGGAGGCTACACCTTC
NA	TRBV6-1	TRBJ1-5	CASSWQGYSNQPQHF	TGTGCCAGCAGTTGGCAGGGATATAGCAATCAGCCCCAGCATTTT
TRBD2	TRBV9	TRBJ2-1	CASSGGEFNEQFF	TGTGCCAGCAGTGGGGGGGAATTCAATGAGCAGTTCTTC
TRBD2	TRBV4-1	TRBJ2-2	CASSLRESGTGELFF	TGCGCCAGCAGCCTGCGGGAGTCGGGAACCGGGGAGCTGTTTTTT
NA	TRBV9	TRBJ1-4	CASSPHPGFGGEKLFF	TGTGCCAGCAGCCCCCACCCCGGGTTTGGAGGAGAAAAACTGTTTTTT
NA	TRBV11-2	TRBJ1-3	CASSLSTRLFYSGNTIYF	TGTGCCAGCAGCCTCTCAACCAGGCTTTTCTACTCTGGAAACACCATATATTTT
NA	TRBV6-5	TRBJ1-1	CASRPSRGTEAFF	TGTGCCAGCAGGCCCAGTCGGGGGACTGAAGCTTTCTTT
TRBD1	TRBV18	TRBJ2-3	CASSPQIRTGLTDTQYF	TGTGCCAGCTCACCACAGATTAGGACAGGGTTAACAGATACGCAGTATTTT
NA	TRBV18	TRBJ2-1	CASSQKGNEQFF	TGTGCCAGCTCCCAGAAGGGGAATGAGCAGTTCTTC
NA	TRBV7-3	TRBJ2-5	CASSISGGRGETQYF	TGTGCCAGCAGTATATCGGGGGGCAGAGGAGAGACCCAGTACTTC
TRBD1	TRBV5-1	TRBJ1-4	CASSQGQGADNEKLFF	TGCGCCAGCAGCCAAGGACAGGGGGCGGATAATGAAAAACTGTTTTTT
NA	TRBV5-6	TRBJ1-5	CASSRTQGFQPQHF	TGTGCCAGCAGTCGTACGCAGGGTTTTCAGCCCCAGCATTTT
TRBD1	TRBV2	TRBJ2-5	CAGTRDRGGETQYF	TGTGCCGGAACCCGGGACAGGGGTGGAGAGACCCAGTACTTC
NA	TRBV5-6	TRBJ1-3	CASSFTGRAGNTIYF	TGTGCCAGCAGCTTTACGGGCAGGGCTGGAAACACCATATATTTT
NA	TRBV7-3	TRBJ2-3	CASSLTKLLHTDTQYF	TGTGCCAGCAGCTTAACGAAACTACTACACACAGATACGCAGTATTTT
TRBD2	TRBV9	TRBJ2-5	CASSESGGGETQYF	TGTGCCAGCAGCGAAAGCGGGGGTGGAGAGACCCAGTACTTC
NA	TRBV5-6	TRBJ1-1	CASSPGHHTEAFF	TGTGCCAGCAGCCCTGGGCATCACACTGAAGCTTTCTTT
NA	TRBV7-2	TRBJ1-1	CASSVSLNTEAFF	TGTGCCAGCAGTGTGAGCTTGAACACTGAAGCTTTCTTT
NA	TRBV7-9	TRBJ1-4	CASLGGTNEKLFF	TGTGCCAGCTTGGGGGGGACTAATGAAAAACTGTTTTTT
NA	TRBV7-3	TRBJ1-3	CASRDLGGLNTIYF	TGTGCCAGCAGGGATCTCGGGGGGTTAAACACCATATATTTT
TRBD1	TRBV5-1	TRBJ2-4	CASSSPPGTEGNIQYF	TGCGCCAGCAGCTCCCCGCCGGGGACAGAGGGAAACATTCAGTACTTC
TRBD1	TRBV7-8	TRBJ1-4	CASSLDRGVGKLFF	TGTGCCAGCAGCTTAGACAGGGGCGTTGGAAAACTGTTTTTT
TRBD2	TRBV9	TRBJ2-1	CASTGGGSYNEQFF	TGTGCCAGCACCGGGGGGGGCTCCTACAATGAGCAGTTCTTC
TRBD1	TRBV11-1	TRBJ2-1	CASSLVGTAYNEQFF	TGTGCCAGCAGCTTGGTCGGGACAGCATACAATGAGCAGTTCTTC
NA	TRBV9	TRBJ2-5	CASSVVAGDQTQYF	TGTGCCAGCAGCGTAGTGGCAGGGGATCAGACCCAGTACTTC
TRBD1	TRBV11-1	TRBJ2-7	CASSPGSGGSRSYEQYF	TGTGCCAGCAGCCCTGGTTCAGGGGGATCCCGCTCCTACGAGCAGTACTTC
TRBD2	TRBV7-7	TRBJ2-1	CASSSRGGGGSYNEQFF	TGTGCTAGCAGCTCTCGAGGTGGCGGGGGCTCCTACAATGAGCAGTTCTTC
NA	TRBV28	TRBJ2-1	CASSFGGGSEQFF	TGTGCCAGCAGTTTCGGCGGGGGCAGTGAGCAGTTCTTC
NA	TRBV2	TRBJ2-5	CASNEGGPQETQYF	TGTGCCAGCAACGAGGGGGGGCCCCAAGAGACCCAGTACTTC
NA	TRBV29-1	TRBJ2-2	CSVEQGMELFF	TGCAGCGTGGAACAGGGAATGGAGCTGTTTTTT
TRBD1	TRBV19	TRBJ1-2	CASIPATGVYGYTF	TGTGCCAGTATCCCTGCGACAGGGGTTTATGGCTACACCTTC
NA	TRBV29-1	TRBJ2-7	CSVDLFGEQYF	TGCAGCGTTGACTTGTTCGGCGAGCAGTACTTC
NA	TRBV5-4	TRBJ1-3	CASSLAGGVGNTIYF	TGTGCCAGCAGCTTGGCCGGGGGAGTTGGAAACACCATATATTTT
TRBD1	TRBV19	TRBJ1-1	CASCGTGCTEAFF	TGTGCCAGTTGCGGGACAGGGTGCACTGAAGCTTTCTTT
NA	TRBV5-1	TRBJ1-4	CASCSATNEKLFF	TGCGCCAGCTGTTCAGCAACTAATGAAAAACTGTTTTTT
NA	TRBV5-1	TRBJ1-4	CASSLERGANEKLFF	TGCGCCAGCAGCTTGGAGCGGGGGGCTAATGAAAAACTGTTTTTT
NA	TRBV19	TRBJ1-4	CASAGLNEKLFF	TGTGCCAGTGCGGGTCTTAATGAAAAACTGTTTTTT
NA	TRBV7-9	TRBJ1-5	CASSLGTSNQPQHF	TGTGCCAGCAGCTTAGGGACAAGCAATCAGCCCCAGCATTTT
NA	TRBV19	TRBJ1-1	CASRSQGPGNTEAFF	TGTGCCAGTAGAAGCCAGGGGCCAGGGAACACTGAAGCTTTCTTT
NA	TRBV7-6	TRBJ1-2	CASSLEEGRGYGYTF	TGTGCCAGCAGCTTAGAGGAGGGACGGGGCTATGGCTACACCTTC
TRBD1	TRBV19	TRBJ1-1	CASSSQRRGHTEAFF	TGTGCCAGTAGTAGTCAGCGCAGGGGGCACACTGAAGCTTTCTTT
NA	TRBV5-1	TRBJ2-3	CASKTGSRTDTQYF	TGCGCCAGCAAAACAGGGTCCCGCACAGATACGCAGTATTTT
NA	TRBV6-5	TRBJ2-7	CASSSRFTTSEQYF	TGTGCCAGCAGTTCCCGATTTACCACGAGCGAGCAGTACTTC
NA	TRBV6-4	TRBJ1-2	CASRPTPGGGYGYTF	TGTGCCAGCAGACCGACTCCGGGGGGTGGCTATGGCTACACCTTC
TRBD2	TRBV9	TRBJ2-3	CASSALAGGSTDTQYF	TGTGCCAGCAGCGCCTTAGCGGGGGGGAGCACAGATACGCAGTATTTT
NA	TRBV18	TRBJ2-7	CASSPPADAYEQYF	TGTGCCAGCTCACCACCTGCGGATGCCTACGAGCAGTACTTC